This TCR beta chain was obtained from a study of CDR3 diversity in severe acne. TCRdb fed the PCR reads into MiXCR, producing one record per CDR3 protein. The data hold approximately 90,000 distinct CDR3 sequences, with 48% observed a single time. Trimming removed 4 bases from V and 2 bases from J, with 15 bases in between. Germline V gene sequence: CDR1 SGDLS, CDR2 YYNGEE. The CDR3 totals 16 residues. The sample comprised blood. V gene TRBV9 combines with J gene TRBJ2-2; D is undetermined. This receptor was identified in a male donor in good health, serving as a control. This CDR3 reads CASSPLSSANTGELFF. CDR3 nucleotides: TGTGCCAGCAGCCCCCTGAGTAGTGCAAACACCGGGGAGCTGTTTTTT.